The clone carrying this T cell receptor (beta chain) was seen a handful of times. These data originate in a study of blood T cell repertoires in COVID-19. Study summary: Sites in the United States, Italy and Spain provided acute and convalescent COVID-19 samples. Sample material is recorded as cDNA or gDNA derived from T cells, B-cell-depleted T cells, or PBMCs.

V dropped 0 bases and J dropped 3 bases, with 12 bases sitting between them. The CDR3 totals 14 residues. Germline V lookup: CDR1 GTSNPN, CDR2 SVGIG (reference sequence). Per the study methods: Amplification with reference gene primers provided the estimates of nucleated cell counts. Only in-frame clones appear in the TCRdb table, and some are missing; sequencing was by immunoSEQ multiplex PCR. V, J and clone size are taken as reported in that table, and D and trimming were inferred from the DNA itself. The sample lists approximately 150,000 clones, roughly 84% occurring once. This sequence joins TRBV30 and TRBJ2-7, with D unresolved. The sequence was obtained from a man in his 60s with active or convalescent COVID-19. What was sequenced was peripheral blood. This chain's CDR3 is CAWSVPAPSYEQYF. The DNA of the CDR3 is TGTGCCTGGAGTGTCCCAGCTCCTAGCTACGAGCAGTACTTC.